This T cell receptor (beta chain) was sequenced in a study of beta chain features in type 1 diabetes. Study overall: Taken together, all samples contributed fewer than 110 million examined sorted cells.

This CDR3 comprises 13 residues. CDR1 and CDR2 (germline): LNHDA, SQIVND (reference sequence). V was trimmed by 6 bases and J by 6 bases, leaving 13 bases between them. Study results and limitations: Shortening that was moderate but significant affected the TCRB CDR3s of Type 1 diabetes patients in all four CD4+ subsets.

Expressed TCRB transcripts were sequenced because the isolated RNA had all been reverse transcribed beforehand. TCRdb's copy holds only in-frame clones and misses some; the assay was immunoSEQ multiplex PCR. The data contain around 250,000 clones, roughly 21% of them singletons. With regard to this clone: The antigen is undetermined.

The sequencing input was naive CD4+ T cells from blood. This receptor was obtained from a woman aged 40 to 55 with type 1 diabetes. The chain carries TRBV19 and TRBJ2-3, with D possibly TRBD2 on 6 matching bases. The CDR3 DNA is TGTGCCAGTAGGATTGCGGGATCTGATACGCAGTATTTT. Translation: CASRIAGSDTQYF. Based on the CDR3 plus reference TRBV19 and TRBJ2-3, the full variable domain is DGGITQSPKYLFRKEGQNVTLSCEQNLNHDAMYWYRQDPGQGLRLIYYSQIVNDFQKGDIAEGYSVSREKKESFPLTVTSAQKNPTAFYLCASRIAGSDTQYFGPGTRLTVL.